This T cell receptor (beta chain) was recorded in a study of untreated major depressive disorder. Study findings and constraints: TRBV05-01 (Vbeta 5.1) usage was higher in CD4+ T cells of depressed patients than controls. Three preselected Vbeta families were the sole sequencing comparisons.

The protocol was immunoSEQ multiplex PCR, while the TCRdb copy is restricted to in-frame clones and leaves out a portion. Among approximately 25,000 clones listed, about 91% were seen once. Germline-derived CDR1 and CDR2 are SGDLS and YYNGEE. CDR3 length: 15 residues. Trimming shortened V by 0 bases and J by 4 bases, and 13 bases separated the two germline ends. Turning to this clone: Its antigen is currently unknown.

Patients had taken no psychiatric medication, including antidepressants, for at least 8 weeks before enrollment. Among patients, depression was moderate to severe. Participants with major medical conditions, Axis I/II comorbidities, regular medication or illicit drug use were excluded. The J gene is TRBJ1-2, the V gene TRBV9; a possible D gene is TRBD1 (6 bases). What was sequenced was CD4+ T cells from PBMCs. This receptor was obtained from a woman aged 25 to 39 with major depressive disorder. CDR3 bases: TGTGCCAGCAGCGTAGGGGCAGGGGATGTCTATGGCTACACCTTC. Protein sequence: CASSVGAGDVYGYTF.